These 4 T cell receptor beta chains came from one sample sequenced in a study of cytomegalovirus exposure and HLA in healthy donors. Produced via immunoSEQ multiplex PCR; TCRdb's table is partial and in-frame only. The data show around 95,000 clones, with about 85% seen just once and 20% held by the top ten. Sequencing input: PBMCs. The source is a man younger than 35 in good health and CMV-seropositive.

The chain has TRBV29-1 and TRBJ2-5; 10 bases match TRBD2. The CDR3 consists of 12 residues. Looked up from germline, CDR1 is SQVTM and CDR2 is ANQGSEA. The CDR3 sequence: CCASSGSETQYF. DNA of the CDR3: TGCTGCGCGTCTAGCGGGAGCGAGACCCAGTACTTC.

J is TRBJ2-7 and V is TRBV19, with D possibly being TRBD2 (6 bases). V was shortened by 3 bases and J by 1 base, with 10 bases between the two germline ends. This CDR3 is built from 14 residues. Germline V gene data show CDR1 as LNHDA and CDR2 as SQIVND (reference sequence). Here the CDR3 reads CASSMEGPSYEQYF. The DNA for the CDR3 is TGTGCCAGTAGTATGGAGGGACCGTCCTACGAGCAGTACTTC.

The chain is built from TRBV10-2 and TRBJ1-1; D gene ambiguous. Trimming removed 4 bases at V and 1 base at J, with 4 bases between. Germline V lookup: CDR1 WSHSY, CDR2 SAAADI. The CDR3 consists of 12 residues. The CDR3 coding sequence is TGCGCCAGCAGTGTATCGAACACTGAAGCTTTCTTT. This codes for CASSVSNTEAFF.

This clone was detected a few times. The chain couples TRBV27 to TRBJ1-2; D might be TRBD1 (5 bases). This CDR3 has 13 amino acids. CDR1 and CDR2 from the germline V gene are MNHEY and SMNVEV (reference sequence). The V gene lost 0 bases and the J gene lost 8 bases, with 10 bases spanning the gap. This CDR3 is CASSLSSGEGYTF. In DNA form, the CDR3 reads TGTGCCAGCAGTTTATCTTCGGGGGAAGGCTACACCTTC.